This paragraph covers one TCR beta chain sequence. Different DNA sequences within this sample yield the same CDR3. TCRdb's table, derived via immunoSEQ multiplex PCR, lists solely in-frame clones and lacks some. The sample lists 210,000 or so clones; roughly nine tenths were seen once. This entry is derived from a study of control samples from healthy donors and cancer patients. CDR1 and CDR2 (germline): SNHLY, FYNNEI. The length of the CDR3 is 11 residues. V lost 6 bases to trimming and J lost 2 bases, with 4 bases between them. The chain uses TRBV2 and TRBJ1-1; the D is unclear. The clonotype comes from a young man in good health. The material sequenced was blood. CDR3 nucleotide sequence: TGTGCCAGCAGAATTAACACTGAAGCTTTCTTT. It encodes CASRINTEAFF.